Only a few counts were recorded for the clone carrying this TCR beta chain. Generated by immunoSEQ multiplex PCR, the TCRdb table keeps only in-frame clones and is missing some. The table lists tens of thousands of clones, 89% of them singletons. These data originate in a study of control samples from healthy donors and cancer patients. From germline, CDR1 is MGHRA and CDR2 YSYEKL. This CDR3 region has 17 residues. V lost 1 base, J lost 0 bases, and 13 bases lay in between. Material: blood. This sequence originates from a man aged 50 to 59 in good health. The chain carries TRBV4-1 and TRBJ1-3; D remains unclear. CDR3 sequence: CASSQGLQLNSGNTIYF. The CDR3 DNA is TGCGCCAGCAGCCAAGGTCTCCAGTTAAACTCTGGAAACACCATATATTTT.